Listed below are T cell receptor beta chains from one sample, sequenced in a study of T cells after yellow fever vaccination. TCRdb ran MiXCR on the 5' RACE reads and lists one entry per CDR3 protein. The data hold around 300,000 distinct CDR3 sequences, with roughly 4.3% observed a single time. Here the sequenced sample was PBMCs, taken 15 days after the yellow fever booster vaccination. These receptors were obtained from a man aged 18 to 29 who received the YFV17D yellow fever vaccine. Both conserved end residues are part of each CDR3. D genes are given only for firm matches. Only some rows state a clone size, as once, few, many or a class for expanded clones.

V gene	J gene	D gene	clone size	CDR3 DNA	CDR3 protein
TRBV9	TRBJ1-2	TRBD1	.	TGTGCCAGCAGCGAGACCCAGGGGGCGCTTGGCTACACCTTC	CASSETQGALGYTF
TRBV7-2	TRBJ2-4	.	many	TGTGCCAGCAGCTTCGGGGGATCGAACATTCAGTACTTC	CASSFGGSNIQYF
TRBV30	TRBJ2-3	TRBD1	.	TGTGCCTGGATCCGGGACAGGGGACTAGATACGCAGTATTTT	CAWIRDRGLDTQYF
TRBV7-9	TRBJ1-3	.	few	TGTGCCAGCAGCTCACGGGGGCTCTCTGGAAACACCATATATTTT	CASSSRGLSGNTIYF
TRBV20-1	TRBJ2-5	.	many	TGCAGTTACGCCAGTTGGACAACCGAAGAGACCCAGTACTTC	CSYASWTTEETQYF
TRBV30	TRBJ2-2	.	.	TGTGCCTGGAGTGTTCTGATTACCGGGGAGCTGTTTTTT	CAWSVLITGELFF
TRBV4-2	TRBJ1-6	.	few	TGTGCCAGCAGCCAACCCGGGGATGCGAATTCACCCCTCCACTTT	CASSQPGDANSPLHF
TRBV24-1	TRBJ2-3	.	many	TGTGCCACCAGTGACTCGAGGACAGTTAATACGCAGTATTTT	CATSDSRTVNTQYF
TRBV4-1	TRBJ2-3	.	few	TGCGCCAGCAGCCAAGATATCAGAGGATTTCAGGGGACGCAGTATTTT	CASSQDIRGFQGTQYF
TRBV5-1	TRBJ1-6	.	.	TGCGCCAGCAGCGTAAGGGACGGCGTCAGCTCCTATAATTCACCCCTCCACTTT	CASSVRDGVSSYNSPLHF
TRBV13	TRBJ2-2	.	many	TGTGCCAGCAGCTTAGGTCTGAACACCGGGGAGCTGTTTTTT	CASSLGLNTGELFF
TRBV5-8	TRBJ2-1	.	.	TGTGCCAGCAGCTTGGGGCCTCACAATGAGCAGTTCTTC	CASSLGPHNEQFF
TRBV7-3	TRBJ2-5	.	many	TGTGCCAGCAGCTTAACCGGAGTGGAGACCCAGTACTTC	CASSLTGVETQYF
TRBV5-5	TRBJ1-1	.	many	TGTGCCAGCAGCTTGGCCTCTGGGTCGGGCACTGAAGCTTTCTTT	CASSLASGSGTEAFF
TRBV19	TRBJ2-7	.	.	TGTGCCAGTAGTTGGACTTCGGCGACCTACGAGCAGTACTTC	CASSWTSATYEQYF
TRBV9	TRBJ1-1	.	few	TGTGCCAGCAGCGTAGCAACACACACTGAAGCTTTCTTT	CASSVATHTEAFF
TRBV7-2	TRBJ2-1	TRBD1	few	TGTGCCAGCAGCTTAGTCAGGGGGCACAATGAGCAGTTCTTC	CASSLVRGHNEQFF
TRBV28	TRBJ1-5	.	.	TGTGCCAGCCTTTCTCTGTTGGGTCAGCCCCAGCATTTT	CASLSLLGQPQHF
TRBV6-5	TRBJ1-5	.	.	TGTGCCAGCAGTTACGGACCCCTCGGACCCCAGCATTTT	CASSYGPLGPQHF
TRBV7-2	TRBJ1-5	.	many	TGTGCCAGCAGCTTAGCTAGGGCCCCTCAGCCCCAGCATTTT	CASSLARAPQPQHF
TRBV18	TRBJ2-1	TRBD2	many	TGTGCCAGCTCAGCGGGGGGGGCCGACAATGAGCAGTTCTTC	CASSAGGADNEQFF
TRBV6-6	TRBJ1-2	.	many	TGTGCCAGCCTTCCCCGCGGGTTCCCGGGATATGGCTACACCTTC	CASLPRGFPGYGYTF